This paragraph covers one TCR beta chain sequence. V was shortened by 6 bases and J by 6 bases, with 13 bases between the two germline ends. The CDR3 consists of 13 residues. CDR1 is ENHRY and CDR2 is SYGVKD in the germline V gene. This entry comes from a study of OX40 agonist ivuxolimab in advanced cancers. As for the study in general: A male proportion of about 84% was recorded, with mean age approximately 60 years and range about 20 to 79.

Sampling of blood occurred at baseline, cycle 4 day 1, and cycle 7 day 1. TCRdb keeps only in-frame clones here, not all; method: immunoSEQ multiplex PCR. This sample has tens of thousands of clones, with about 83% found just once. The source material was CD4+ or CD8+ T cells sorted from blood, sampled in a trial of the OX40 agonist ivuxolimab. This clonotype originated in an adult with an advanced solid tumor such as melanoma, head and neck, liver or kidney cancer. The chain joins TRBV10-3 to TRBJ2-3, with TRBD1 as a possible D gene (6 bases). The CDR3 DNA is TGTGCCATCAGCTTCCAGGGGCGGGATACGCAGTATTTT. Translation: CAISFQGRDTQYF.